This TCR beta chain was observed in a study of a mutant IDH1 vaccine in newly diagnosed glioma. Overall study context: Eight vaccine doses were administered to patients at weeks 1, 3, 5, 7, 11, 15, 19 and 23. Radiotherapy, temozolomide, or both had been given previously, and both were given to most.

In this sample, this clone turned up a few times. Antigen: not known. Trimming stripped 2 bases from V and 5 bases from J, with 9 bases between. From germline, CDR1 is KGHSH and CDR2 LQKENI. The length of the CDR3 is 13 residues. Libraries were prepared by immunoSEQ multiplex PCR; TCRdb keeps only in-frame clonotypes and omits some of them. Of 25,000 to 30,000 clones detected, less than 90% appear once; the ten largest clones hold 7% to 10%. The time point: week 23, last vaccination. A 20-mer mutant IDH1 peptide at 300 ug was injected subcutaneously with topical imiquimod. New WHO grade 3 or 4 astrocytomas that were IDH1-mutant and ATRX-lost occurred in the donors.

The sequence was obtained from a woman younger than 30 with glioma. The V call is TRBV18, the J call TRBJ2-5, with no clear D. The sample consisted of PBMCs, taken from a glioma patient whose treatment included an IDH1 peptide vaccine. CDR3 loop: CASSPSIRETQYF. For the CDR3, the DNA is TGTGCCAGCTCACCATCGATAAGGGAGACCCAGTACTTC.